This T cell receptor beta chain appears in the sequencing data of a study of T cell repertoires in cytomegalovirus infection. Each CDR3 protein is one row after TCRdb ran MiXCR on the reads. The sample includes about 900,000 distinct CDR3 sequences, 31% of them seen just once. This CDR3 has 14 amino acids. Germline V gene data show CDR1 as SGHVS and CDR2 as FNYEAQ. On this clonotype itself: Its antigen is undetermined.

This rearrangement joins TRBV7-6 to TRBJ2-7; a weak D match, TRBD1 (6 bases). This sequence originates from a human donor in good health (CMV status not recorded). Some clones in this sample may be carry-over from other donors' samples. Source: cultured CD8+ T cells from PBMCs, taken from culture after CMV antigen stimulation. CDR3: CASSPGQYSSEQYV. The CDR3 DNA follows: TGTGCCAGCAGCCCTGGACAGTATTCCTCCGAGCAGTACGTC.